The 26 T cell receptor beta chains presented below share a single source sample, sequenced in a study of blood T cells in healthy people across ages. For the second PCR, which ran for about 6 to 11 cycles, a sample-barcoded 5' primer and a J-beta primer mix were used. TCRdb reanalysed the 5' RACE reads using MiXCR and keeps one entry per CDR3 protein. The table has about 640,000 distinct CDR3 sequences, about 54% seen once; the top ten hold around 37%. Specimen: blood. The receptors derive from a man aged 55 to 70 in good health.

This chain uses TRBV12-3 or TRBV12-4 with TRBJ2-7; either TRBD1 or TRBD2 may fit D (5 bases each). Trimming removed 3 bases from V and 2 bases from J, with 11 bases in between. The CDR3 loop spans 14 amino acids. The CDR3 bases are TGTGCCAGCAGTTTCGAGGGGATCGCCTACGAGCAGTACTTC. Translation: CASSFEGIAYEQYF.

The rearrangement links TRBV7-2 to TRBJ1-6; no clear D. CDR3 length equals 12 residues. Per germline, CDR1 SGHTA and CDR2 FQGNSA. The V end was cut by 4 bases, the J end by 13 bases, with 11 bases between. The CDR3 region has the DNA TGTGCCAGCAGCTCAACGTGGGGTCCCCTCCACTTT. This sequence encodes CASSSTWGPLHF.

The chain carries TRBV9 and TRBJ2-1; D is undetermined. The DNA end is a closer match to TRBJ2-7, so the J assignment may be wrong. CDR3 length equals 16 residues. CDR1 SGDLS and CDR2 YYNGEE come from the germline V gene. The chain's CDR3 is CASSSGRRGSYNEQYF. Here the CDR3 DNA reads TGTGCCAGCAGTTCTGGACGCAGAGGCTCCTACAATGAGCAGTACTTC.

This rearrangement joins TRBV15 to TRBJ2-7, with TRBD2 matching 7 bases. Germline CDR1 LNHNV, CDR2 YYDKDF (reference sequence). CDR3 size: 15 residues. Trimming removed 3 bases from V and 1 base from J; junction bases left unmatched: 6. This chain's CDR3 is CATSRGGGLSYEQYF. CDR3 bases: TGTGCCACCAGCAGGGGGGGAGGGCTGTCCTACGAGCAGTACTTC.

The chain joins TRBV27 to TRBJ2-7; TRBD1 matches at 8 bases. Losses at the gene ends were 6 bases for V and 5 bases for J; bases not matched to a gene: 6. This CDR3 spans 13 amino acids. CDR1 MNHEY and CDR2 SMNVEV come from the germline V gene (reference sequence). CDR3 residues: CASRTGVSDEQYF. In nucleotides, the CDR3 is TGTGCCAGCAGGACAGGGGTCAGCGACGAGCAGTACTTC.

The rearrangement links TRBV7-2 to TRBJ1-1; D is unresolved. Germline CDR1 is SGHTA and CDR2 is FQGNSA. CDR3 length: 15 residues. V was pared by 5 bases and J by 1 base, with 14 bases between. The CDR3 DNA sequence: TGTGCCAGCAGCGGACCAATCTGGACGAACACTGAAGCTTTCTTT. It codes for CASSGPIWTNTEAFF.

V is TRBV12-3 or TRBV12-4 and J is TRBJ1-4; D is possibly TRBD1 (5 bases). The CDR3 loop spans 14 amino acids. V shed 3 bases and J shed 8 bases, with 13 bases lying between them. As DNA, the CDR3 is TGTGCCAGCAGTTTTCCGGGGCGCGGAGAAAAACTGTTTTTT. This encodes CASSFPGRGEKLFF.

The genes are TRBV2 and TRBJ1-6; no reliable D call. CDR1 is SNHLY and CDR2 is FYNNEI in the germline V gene. V was shortened by 11 bases and J by 10 bases, with 9 bases between the two germline ends. The CDR3 covers 10 residues. This CDR3 reads CARAASPLHF. CDR3 coding DNA: TGTGCCCGGGCCGCCTCACCCCTCCACTTT.

The chain employs TRBV28 and TRBJ1-5; D perhaps matches TRBD1 (5 bases). Germline V CDR1 and CDR2: MDHEN, SYDVKM. The V gene lost 1 base and the J gene lost 3 bases, with 10 bases spanning the gap. CDR3 size: 15 residues. The CDR3 DNA sequence: TGTGCCAGCAGTTTATTTGGCGGGGCCAATCAGCCCCAGCATTTT. It is translated as CASSLFGGANQPQHF.

This clonotype was seen a few times. V is TRBV20-1 and J is TRBJ1-2; TRBD1 agrees at 10 bases. This CDR3 has 15 residues. V trimming: 6 bases; J trimming: 7 bases; junction bases outside the gene matches: 14. The germline V gene encodes CDR1 DFQATT and CDR2 SNEGSKA (reference sequence). The CDR3 sequence is CSAGSGTGDLSGYTF. As DNA, the CDR3 is TGCAGTGCGGGGAGTGGGACAGGGGATTTGAGTGGCTACACCTTC.

CDR3 nucleotides: TGCAGCCTCCGGGACAGGGGGCCCTGCTCTGGAAACACCATATATTTT. This encodes CSLRDRGPCSGNTIYF. V gene TRBV29-1 combines with J gene TRBJ1-3, with 12 bases matching TRBD1. Losses at the gene ends were 8 bases for V and 0 bases for J; bases not matched to a gene: 8. CDR3 length: 16 residues. The germline CDR1 and CDR2 sequences are SQVTM and ANQGSEA.

The V gene is TRBV6-1, the J gene TRBJ2-3; the D gene could be TRBD1 or TRBD2 (7 bases each). Germline V gene data show CDR1 as MNHNS and CDR2 as SASEGT. The length of the CDR3 is 16 residues. Between the trimmed V and J ends, which lost 4 bases and 4 bases, there was a span of 18 bases. The CDR3 nucleotides are TGTGCCAGCAGTGTCGCGCCAGGGGGGGTGGCAGATACGCAGTATTTT. Its protein product is CASSVAPGGVADTQYF.

A remark on this clonotype: One base away lies a much larger clone, so this may be a sequencing read error. The V call is TRBV29-1, the J call TRBJ2-1, with D possibly being TRBD2 (6 bases). The CDR3 contains 11 residues. CDR1 is SQVTM, CDR2 ANQGSEA, per germline. The CDR3 nucleotides are TGCAGCGTCCGGGGGTACAATGAGCAGTCCTTC. Translation: CSVRGYNEQSF.

The rearrangement uses TRBV5-1 and TRBJ2-3; D call uncertain. The V gene's germline CDR1 is SGHRS and CDR2 YFSETQ. V lost 0 bases to trimming and J lost 3 bases, with 11 bases between them. The CDR3 consists of 15 residues. The CDR3 nucleotides are TGCGCCAGCAGCTTGGGACGGGCTAGGACAGATACGCAGTATTTT. It translates to CASSLGRARTDTQYF.

This clonotype was detected a few times. V and J are TRBV27 and TRBJ1-2; 7 bases match TRBD1. V lost 5 bases, J lost 8 bases, and 14 bases stayed unmatched. This CDR3 has 15 amino acids. Germline V gives CDR1 MNHEY, CDR2 SMNVEV (reference sequence). CDR3 sequence (DNA): TGTGCCAGCAGTACCTCCCTACAGGGGAGGGGGGGCTACACCTTC. It translates to CASSTSLQGRGGYTF.

A few counts support this clonotype. This rearrangement joins TRBV15 to TRBJ1-1; D is unclear. This CDR3 comprises 15 residues. Germline V gives CDR1 LNHNV, CDR2 YYDKDF (reference sequence). Trimming stripped 6 bases from V and 0 bases from J, with 14 bases between. The CDR3 loop reads CATRLVGNLNTEAFF. The CDR3, as DNA: TGTGCCACCAGATTAGTAGGGAATTTGAACACTGAAGCTTTCTTT.

The chain uses TRBV12-3 or TRBV12-4 and TRBJ2-5; D gene ambiguous. The CDR3 extends over 13 amino acids. V gave up 6 bases and J gave up 1 base, with 9 bases separating them. The CDR3 DNA sequence: TGTGCCAGCAGCCGGGCAGGCCAAGAGACCCAGTACTTC. Protein product: CASSRAGQETQYF.

This clonotype appeared a few times. The chain couples TRBV15 to TRBJ2-5; 10 bases agree with TRBD2. The J call is uncertain, as TRBJ2-7 better fits the DNA end. This CDR3 is 14 amino acids long. The V gene's germline CDR1 is LNHNV and CDR2 YYDKDF (reference sequence). The CDR3: CATSRGTSGYEQYF. CDR3 sequence (DNA): TGTGCCACCAGCAGAGGGACTAGCGGTTACGAGCAGTACTTC.

The rearrangement links TRBV28 to TRBJ1-1; D is unclear. The germline gives CDR1 MDHEN, CDR2 SYDVKM. This CDR3 spans 13 amino acids. Trimming removed 5 bases from V and 4 bases from J, with 11 bases in between. The CDR3 DNA is TGTGCCAGCAGTGCCCCATCGACCACTGAAGCTTTCTTT. Protein product: CASSAPSTTEAFF.

Concerning this clonotype itself: An end of the junction differs from the germline gene, which may be a read error. The genes are TRBV12-3 or TRBV12-4 and TRBJ2-5, with 11 nucleotides matching TRBD2. The CDR3 extends over 15 amino acids. The DNA of the CDR3 is TGTGCCAGCACCCCGGTAGCGGGGGGGCGTGAGACCCTGTACTTC. Protein: CASTPVAGGRETLYF.

The rearrangement joins TRBV29-1 to TRBJ1-6; D unclear. V lost 3 bases and J lost 7, with 16 bases in between. Germline V gene data show CDR1 as SQVTM and CDR2 as ANQGSEA. The CDR3 totals 15 residues. The CDR3 region is CSVEATTTLNSPLHF. As DNA, the CDR3 is TGCAGCGTTGAGGCGACTACTACACTAAATTCACCCCTCCACTTT.

The rearrangement joins TRBV5-1 to TRBJ2-5; 9 positions match TRBD1. Germline CDR1 SGHRS, CDR2 YFSETQ. With V trimmed by 4 bases and J by 7 bases, 8 bases remained unmatched. There are 14 residues in the CDR3. CDR3 sequence reads: CASSPGQGLGTQYF. DNA of the CDR3: TGCGCCAGCAGCCCCGGACAGGGGTTGGGGACCCAGTACTTC.

This clonotype came up a few times. The chain uses TRBV7-9 and TRBJ2-5; TRBD2 matches 8 bases. V shed 5 bases, J shed 1 base, and the junction held 6 bases outside the gene matches. The CDR3 totals 15 residues. Germline CDR1 reads SEHNR; CDR2 reads FQNEAQ (reference sequence). The CDR3 loop is CASSRQTSVQETQYF. The DNA of the CDR3 is TGTGCCAGCAGCCGTCAGACTAGCGTCCAAGAGACCCAGTACTTC.

This clonotype appeared a single time. The V and J genes are TRBV5-4 and TRBJ2-1, with 10 bases matching TRBD2. This CDR3 contains 16 residues. The V gene's germline CDR1 is SGHNT and CDR2 YYREEE (reference sequence). V lost 4 bases to trimming and J lost 0 bases; unmatched junction nucleotides: 4. The CDR3 sequence: CASSPVAGGSYNEQFF. The CDR3 DNA reads TGTGCCAGCAGCCCAGTAGCGGGGGGCTCCTACAATGAGCAGTTCTTC.

V is TRBV12-3 or TRBV12-4 and J is TRBJ1-5; no clear D gene. Trimming cost V 3 bases and J 4 bases, with 4 bases left between them. The CDR3 consists of 12 residues. The CDR3 DNA sequence: TGTGCCAGCAGTTTGATGAATCAGCCCCAGCATTTT. Protein sequence: CASSLMNQPQHF.

The J gene is TRBJ1-1, the V gene TRBV14; D may be TRBD1 (6 bases). Germline values: CDR1 SGHDN, CDR2 FVKESK. This CDR3 region has 15 residues. The V gene lost 1 base and the J gene lost 7 bases, with 16 bases spanning the gap. The CDR3 DNA is TGTGCCAGCAGCCAAGGAGGACAGCGCTGGATTGAAGCTTTCTTT. Protein: CASSQGGQRWIEAFF. The full variable domain, its missing parts supplied by reference TRBV14 and TRBJ1-1, is EAGVTQFPSHSVIEKGQTVTLRCDPISGHDNLYWYRRVMGKEIKFLLHFVKESKQDESGMPNNRFLAERTGGTYSTLKVQPAELEDSGVYFCASSQGGQRWIEAFFGQGTRLTVV.